Listed below are T cell receptor beta chains from one sample, sequenced in a study of cytomegalovirus exposure and HLA in healthy donors. Clones were read by immunoSEQ multiplex PCR, and TCRdb kept only the in-frame ones, dropping some. This sample yields roughly 100,000 clones, of which 60% to 80% are seen a single time; over 7% belongs to the top ten. What was sequenced was PBMCs. All receptors derive from a woman aged 40 to 49 in good health and CMV-seropositive. The CDR3 runs from the conserved cysteine through the conserved F or W. D genes are given only for firm matches. A row's size may be missing; if present it is once, few, many or a size class.

v_gene: TRBV7-9
j_gene: TRBJ2-7
abundance: -
d_gene: -
CDR3nt: TGTTCCAGCAGCTTATCTAACTACGAGCAGTACTTC
CDR3aa: CSSSLSNYEQYF

v_gene: TRBV5-6
j_gene: TRBJ2-7
abundance: -
d_gene: -
CDR3nt: TGTGCCAGCAGCTTCGGTTCCTATACCTACGAGCAGTACTTC
CDR3aa: CASSFGSYTYEQYF

v_gene: TRBV28
j_gene: TRBJ2-1
abundance: few
d_gene: TRBD2
CDR3nt: TGTGCCAGCAGGGGACTAGGGTCCTACAATGAGCAGTTCTTC
CDR3aa: CASRGLGSYNEQFF

v_gene: TRBV7-2
j_gene: TRBJ1-2
abundance: few
d_gene: TRBD1
CDR3nt: TGTGCCAGCAGCTCCGCCAGGGGGTCGGTCGGCTACACCTTC
CDR3aa: CASSSARGSVGYTF

v_gene: TRBV4-2
j_gene: TRBJ2-1
abundance: few
d_gene: TRBD2
CDR3nt: TGTGCCAGCAGCCAAGTGCTAGCGGGAGTGGCCAATGAGCAGTTCTTC
CDR3aa: CASSQVLAGVANEQFF

v_gene: TRBV5-1
j_gene: TRBJ1-3
abundance: -
d_gene: -
CDR3nt: TGCGCCAGCAGTGCAGGACAGACTAGCGGAAACACCATATATTTT
CDR3aa: CASSAGQTSGNTIYF

v_gene: TRBV28
j_gene: TRBJ2-7
abundance: -
d_gene: -
CDR3nt: TGTGCCAGCAGATCTAACAGAGACGAGCAGTACTTC
CDR3aa: CASRSNRDEQYF

v_gene: TRBV5-4
j_gene: TRBJ1-2
abundance: -
d_gene: TRBD1
CDR3nt: TGTGCCAGCAGCAAGAAGGACAGGGTGCACTATGGCTACACCTTC
CDR3aa: CASSKKDRVHYGYTF

v_gene: TRBV4-2
j_gene: TRBJ2-3
abundance: few
d_gene: -
CDR3nt: TGTGCCAGCAGCCAAGATGTTCTCCTATCAGATACGCAGTATTTT
CDR3aa: CASSQDVLLSDTQYF

v_gene: TRBV5-4
j_gene: TRBJ2-3
abundance: few
d_gene: TRBD2
CDR3nt: TGTGCCAGCAGCTTGGGGACTAGAAGCACAGATACGCAGTATTTT
CDR3aa: CASSLGTRSTDTQYF

v_gene: TRBV6-1
j_gene: TRBJ1-4
abundance: -
d_gene: -
CDR3nt: TGTGCCAGCCTGACGGGGGGCGGAGGGGAAAAACTGTTTTTT
CDR3aa: CASLTGGGGEKLFF

v_gene: TRBV5-4
j_gene: TRBJ1-5
abundance: -
d_gene: -
CDR3nt: TGTGCCAGCAGCTTTGGACGGGACAACAATCAGCCCCAGCATTTT
CDR3aa: CASSFGRDNNQPQHF

v_gene: TRBV9
j_gene: TRBJ1-1
abundance: -
d_gene: -
CDR3nt: TGTGCCAGCAGCGGATGGTCGGGCACTGAAGCTTTCTTT
CDR3aa: CASSGWSGTEAFF

v_gene: TRBV4-1
j_gene: TRBJ2-3
abundance: -
d_gene: -
CDR3nt: TGCGCCAGCAGGCAGGGTTGGGGAGATACGCAGTATTTT
CDR3aa: CASRQGWGDTQYF

v_gene: TRBV7-9
j_gene: TRBJ2-7
abundance: few
d_gene: -
CDR3nt: TGTGCCAGCAGCTTAGCCGGGTTACGGGAGTACTTC
CDR3aa: CASSLAGLREYF

v_gene: TRBV5-1
j_gene: TRBJ2-2
abundance: -
d_gene: TRBD2
CDR3nt: TGCGCCAGCAGCTTGGACGGGAGGATCTCCGGGGAGCTGTTTTTT
CDR3aa: CASSLDGRISGELFF

v_gene: TRBV5-1
j_gene: TRBJ2-7
abundance: -
d_gene: TRBD1
CDR3nt: TGCGCCAGCAGCCAGTTTGCCGGAATAAAGACAGGGCCGACCTACGAGCAGTACTTC
CDR3aa: CASSQFAGIKTGPTYEQYF

v_gene: TRBV28
j_gene: TRBJ2-3
abundance: once
d_gene: TRBD1
CDR3nt: TGTGCCAGCAGTTTATACCGACAGGGCAGCACAGATACGCAGTATTTT
CDR3aa: CASSLYRQGSTDTQYF

v_gene: TRBV2
j_gene: TRBJ2-5
abundance: -
d_gene: TRBD2
CDR3nt: TGTGCCAGCAGTGAGGGAAGCGGGAGGGCCAGGGAGACCCAGTACTTC
CDR3aa: CASSEGSGRARETQYF

v_gene: TRBV7-9
j_gene: TRBJ2-7
abundance: -
d_gene: -
CDR3nt: TGTGCCAGCAGTCCGACAGAAACCTACGAGCAGTACTTC
CDR3aa: CASSPTETYEQYF

v_gene: TRBV18
j_gene: TRBJ1-1
abundance: -
d_gene: -
CDR3nt: TGTGCCAGCTCACCATCCCCGGGTTACCAATTGAACACTGAAGCTTTCTTT
CDR3aa: CASSPSPGYQLNTEAFF

v_gene: TRBV5-1
j_gene: TRBJ2-7
abundance: -
d_gene: -
CDR3nt: TGCGCCAGCAGCTTGGTTTCCAGGGCGTACGAGCAGTACTTC
CDR3aa: CASSLVSRAYEQYF

v_gene: TRBV19
j_gene: TRBJ2-1
abundance: -
d_gene: TRBD2
CDR3nt: TGTGCCAGTAGTCCCTTAGCGGGAGGAATTAGCAATGAGCAGTTCTTC
CDR3aa: CASSPLAGGISNEQFF

v_gene: TRBV28
j_gene: TRBJ1-2
abundance: -
d_gene: -
CDR3nt: TGTGCCAGCAGTTGGAGTTGGGACAACCGGGGTGGCTATGGCTACACCTTC
CDR3aa: CASSWSWDNRGGYGYTF

v_gene: TRBV28
j_gene: TRBJ1-1
abundance: -
d_gene: -
CDR3nt: TGTGCCAGCAGTGTACAGGTGAACACTGAAGCTTTCTTT
CDR3aa: CASSVQVNTEAFF

v_gene: TRBV28
j_gene: TRBJ1-2
abundance: -
d_gene: TRBD1
CDR3nt: TGTGCCAGCAGTTCACGGACAGGGAACTATGGCTACACCTTC
CDR3aa: CASSSRTGNYGYTF

v_gene: TRBV4-1
j_gene: TRBJ1-2
abundance: -
d_gene: -
CDR3nt: TGCGCCAGCAGCCGAGCGAGGAATGGCTACACCTTC
CDR3aa: CASSRARNGYTF

v_gene: TRBV6-1
j_gene: TRBJ2-5
abundance: -
d_gene: TRBD2
CDR3nt: TGTGCCAGCAGTGAACAGCGGCAAGCGGGAGGGGTAGAGACCCAGTACTTC
CDR3aa: CASSEQRQAGGVETQYF

v_gene: TRBV18
j_gene: TRBJ2-7
abundance: -
d_gene: TRBD1
CDR3nt: TGTGCCAGCTCTCCGGACAGGGCCTTCTCCTACGAGCAGTACTTC
CDR3aa: CASSPDRAFSYEQYF

v_gene: TRBV28
j_gene: TRBJ1-1
abundance: -
d_gene: -
CDR3nt: TGTGCCAGCAGTTTAATACAGTACACTGAAGCTTTCTTT
CDR3aa: CASSLIQYTEAFF

v_gene: TRBV18
j_gene: TRBJ1-4
abundance: few
d_gene: -
CDR3nt: TGTGCCAGCTCACCGCCGGGGAATGAAAAACTGTTTTTT
CDR3aa: CASSPPGNEKLFF

v_gene: TRBV5-6
j_gene: TRBJ2-1
abundance: -
d_gene: TRBD2
CDR3nt: TGTGCCAGCAGCTTGGGACTAGCAAGCTCCTACAATGAGCAGTTCTTC
CDR3aa: CASSLGLASSYNEQFF

v_gene: TRBV28
j_gene: TRBJ2-1
abundance: -
d_gene: TRBD1
CDR3nt: TGTGCCAGCAGGCGGACAGGGGGCTACAATGAGCAGTTCTTC
CDR3aa: CASRRTGGYNEQFF